This TCR beta chain is drawn from a study of PD-L1 blockade in urothelial cancer. Trimming stripped 0 bases from V and 9 bases from J, with 15 bases between. Per the germline V gene, CDR1 is LNHDA and CDR2 is SQIVND (reference sequence). CDR3 length equals 15 residues. Time point denoted: pretreatment peripheral blood. Produced via immunoSEQ multiplex PCR; TCRdb's table is partial and in-frame only. The data contain 65,000 to 80,000 clones, 90% of them singletons. The chain links TRBV19 to TRBJ2-1, with D perhaps matching TRBD1 (5 bases). The source of this sequence is a man aged 65-85 years with urothelial cancer. The sequenced sample was PBMCs, obtained around atezolizumab (anti-PD-L1) treatment. CDR3 sequence reads: CASSIDGARIGEQFF. DNA of the CDR3: TGTGCCAGTAGTATAGATGGGGCGAGGATCGGTGAGCAGTTCTTC. The entire variable domain, with the rest obtained from reference TRBV19 and TRBJ2-1, is as follows: DGGITQSPKYLFRKEGQNVTLSCEQNLNHDAMYWYRQDPGQGLRLIYYSQIVNDFQKGDIAEGYSVSREKKESFPLTVTSAQKNPTAFYLCASSIDGARIGEQFFGPGTRLTVL.